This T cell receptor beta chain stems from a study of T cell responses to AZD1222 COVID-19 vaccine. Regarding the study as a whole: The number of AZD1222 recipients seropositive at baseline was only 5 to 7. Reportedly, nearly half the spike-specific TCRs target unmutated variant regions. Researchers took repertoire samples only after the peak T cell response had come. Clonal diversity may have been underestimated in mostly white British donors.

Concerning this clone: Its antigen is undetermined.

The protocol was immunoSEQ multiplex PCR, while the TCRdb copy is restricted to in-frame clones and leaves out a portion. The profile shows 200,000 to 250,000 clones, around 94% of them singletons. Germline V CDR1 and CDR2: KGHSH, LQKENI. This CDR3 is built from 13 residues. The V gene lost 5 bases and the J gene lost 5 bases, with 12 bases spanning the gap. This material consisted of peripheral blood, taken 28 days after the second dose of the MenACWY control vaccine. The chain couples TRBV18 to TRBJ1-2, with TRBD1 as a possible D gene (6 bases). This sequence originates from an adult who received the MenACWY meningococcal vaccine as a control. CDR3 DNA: TGTGCCAGCTCATCTGGACAGAATTATGGCTACACCTTC. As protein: CASSSGQNYGYTF.